Listed below are T cell receptor beta chains from one sample, sequenced in a study of shared clonotypes between healthy human individuals. The method was immunoSEQ multiplex PCR; TCRdb's version includes in-frame clones alone and lacks a portion of them. This sample yields 650,000 to 700,000 clones, of which 90% are seen a single time; 34% belongs to the top ten. Material for sequencing was memory CD8+ T cells from PBMCs. These receptors were collected from a man between 18 and 35 years old in good health. Some clones in this sample may be carry-over from other donors' samples. Each CDR3 is given with its conserved first and last residue. Fields, in order: D gene, clone size, V gene, J gene, CDR3 protein, CDR3 DNA. A D gene is named only where the DNA matches it firmly. Clone size, where shown, is once, few, many, or a class for clones that have expanded.

>NA|NA|TRBV11-2|TRBJ2-7
CASSLEPRYYEQYF
TGTGCCAGCAGCTTAGAACCACGGTACTACGAGCAGTACTTC
>NA|NA|TRBV5-1|TRBJ2-5
CASSLRTDGKETQYF
TGCGCCAGCAGCTTGAGGACTGATGGAAAAGAGACCCAGTACTTC
>TRBD2|NA|TRBV7-9|TRBJ2-2
CASSLVGGGPDTGELFF
TGTGCCAGCAGCTTAGTCGGGGGAGGGCCTGACACCGGGGAGCTGTTTTTT
>NA|NA|TRBV7-2|TRBJ2-7
CASSFSPYEQYF
TGTGCCAGCAGCTTCTCCCCCTACGAGCAGTACTTC
>NA|NA|TRBV18|TRBJ2-7
CASSPPVAVSYEQYF
TGTGCCAGCTCACCACCGGTAGCGGTCTCCTACGAGCAGTACTTC
>NA|once|TRBV7-9|TRBJ1-5
CASSLSDLPQHF
TGTGCCAGCAGCTTATCGGACCTGCCCCAGCATTTT
>TRBD2|NA|TRBV7-2|TRBJ2-5
CASSLESSSGPEETQYF
TGTGCCAGCAGCTTAGAGTCGTCTAGCGGGCCCGAAGAGACCCAGTACTTC
>NA|NA|TRBV7-9|TRBJ2-7
CASSLAPGFSSYEQYF
TGTGCCAGCAGCTTAGCGCCAGGGTTCAGCTCCTACGAGCAGTACTTC
>NA|NA|TRBV29-1|TRBJ2-7
CSAVFAYEQYF
TGCAGCGCGGTTTTTGCCTACGAGCAGTACTTC
>TRBD2|once|TRBV27|TRBJ2-7
CASSLSLGLAGSRYEQYF
TGTGCCAGCAGTTTATCCTTAGGACTAGCGGGATCTCGGTACGAGCAGTACTTC
>NA|NA|TRBV6-5|TRBJ1-2
CASSYFTGVYGYTF
TGTGCCAGCAGTTACTTTACGGGCGTATATGGCTACACCTTC
>TRBD2|NA|TRBV4-2|TRBJ2-1
CASSPTGLAVYNEQFF
TGTGCCAGCAGCCCCACGGGACTAGCGGTTTACAATGAGCAGTTCTTC
>NA|NA|TRBV6-6|TRBJ2-5
CASSSGLETQYF
TGTGCCAGCAGCTCCGGGTTGGAGACCCAGTACTTC
>TRBD2|NA|TRBV28|TRBJ2-1
CASSPGTSGSSFWEQFF
TGTGCCAGCAGTCCCGGGACTAGCGGGAGTAGTTTCTGGGAGCAGTTCTTC
>TRBD1|NA|TRBV19|TRBJ1-2
CASSSPGGYYGYTF
TGTGCCAGTAGTAGCCCAGGGGGGTACTATGGCTACACCTTC
>TRBD1|NA|TRBV7-2|TRBJ2-7
CASSLASGTGAYEQYF
TGTGCCAGCAGCTTAGCCTCCGGGACAGGGGCCTACGAGCAGTACTTC
>NA|once|TRBV15|TRBJ2-1
CATSREFFGGGRHNEQFF
TGTGCCACCAGCAGAGAATTTTTCGGGGGCGGGAGACACAATGAGCAGTTCTTC
>NA|NA|TRBV29-1|TRBJ2-7
CSARVSYEQYF
TGCAGCGCAAGGGTTTCCTACGAGCAGTACTTC
>NA|NA|TRBV19|TRBJ2-7
CASSRDQRGEQYF
TGTGCCAGTAGTCGGGACCAACGGGGCGAGCAGTACTTC
>NA|NA|TRBV6-5|TRBJ2-2
CATWGHRANTGELFF
TGTGCCACCTGGGGGCACAGGGCGAACACCGGGGAGCTGTTTTTT
>TRBD1|NA|TRBV13|TRBJ2-7
CASRSGQVYEQYF
TGTGCCAGCAGGTCGGGACAGGTATACGAGCAGTACTTC
>TRBD1|NA|TRBV7-3|TRBJ2-2
CASSLKFTGGTGELFF
TGTGCCAGCAGCTTAAAATTCACAGGGGGCACCGGGGAGCTGTTTTTT
>TRBD2|NA|TRBV9|TRBJ2-2
CASSVATSGNDGELFF
TGTGCCAGCAGCGTAGCGACTAGCGGGAATGACGGGGAGCTGTTTTTT
>NA|NA|TRBV11-3|TRBJ1-5
CASSNGGVNQPQHF
TGTGCCAGCAGCAACGGGGGGGTCAATCAGCCCCAGCATTTT
>NA|NA|TRBV4-3|TRBJ2-6
CASSPSSGGLSSGANVLTF
TGCGCCAGCAGCCCCTCCAGTGGGGGCCTCTCCTCTGGGGCCAACGTCCTGACTTTC
>NA|NA|TRBV5-4|TRBJ2-7
CASSLARSSYEQYF
TGTGCCAGCAGCTTGGCCCGTAGCTCCTACGAGCAGTACTTC
>TRBD1|NA|TRBV28|TRBJ1-2
CASAGRGLVYGYTF
TGTGCCAGCGCCGGCAGGGGGCTCGTCTATGGCTACACCTTC
>TRBD1|NA|TRBV27|TRBJ1-4
CASSPLSTGGVEKLFF
TGTGCCAGCAGTCCCCTTTCCACAGGGGGCGTTGAAAAACTGTTTTTT